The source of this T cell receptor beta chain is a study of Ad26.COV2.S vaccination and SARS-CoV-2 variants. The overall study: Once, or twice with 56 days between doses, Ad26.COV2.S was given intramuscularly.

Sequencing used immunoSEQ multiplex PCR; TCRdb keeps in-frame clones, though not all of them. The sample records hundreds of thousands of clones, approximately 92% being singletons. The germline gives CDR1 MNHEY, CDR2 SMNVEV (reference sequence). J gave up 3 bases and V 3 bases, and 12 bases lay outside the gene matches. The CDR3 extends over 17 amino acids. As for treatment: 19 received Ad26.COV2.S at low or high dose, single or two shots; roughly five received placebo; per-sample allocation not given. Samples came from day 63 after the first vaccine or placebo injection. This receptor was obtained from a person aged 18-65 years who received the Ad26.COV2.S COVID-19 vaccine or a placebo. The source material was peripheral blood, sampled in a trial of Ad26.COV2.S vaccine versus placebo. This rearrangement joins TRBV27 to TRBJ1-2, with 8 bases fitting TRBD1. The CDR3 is CASSFIRGGQDDYGYTF. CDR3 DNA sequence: TGTGCCAGCAGTTTTATAAGGGGGGGACAGGACGACTATGGCTACACCTTC.